The present entry profiles one T cell receptor beta chain with its context. Sequencing used immunoSEQ multiplex PCR; TCRdb keeps in-frame clones, though not all of them. Of about 250,000 clones detected, roughly four fifths appear once; the ten largest clones hold over 3.5%. This specimen belongs to a study of blood T cell repertoires in COVID-19. Study-level background: The United States, Italy and Spain supplied acute and convalescent COVID-19 samples. PBMCs, B-cell-depleted T cells, or T cells were the source of the cDNA or gDNA that made up the material.

V was trimmed by 2 bases and J by 5 bases, leaving 9 bases between them. This CDR3 region has 13 residues. Germline values: CDR1 MNHNS, CDR2 SASEGT. Sequenced: peripheral blood. The V gene is TRBV6-1, the J gene TRBJ2-5; TRBD2 is a possible D gene (6 bases). The clonotype originates from a woman between 65 and 79 years old with acute or convalescent COVID-19. The CDR3 protein is CASSEREVETQYF. The CDR3 DNA reads TGTGCCAGCAGTGAAAGGGAGGTGGAGACCCAGTACTTC.